This T cell receptor beta chain was found in a study of chemoradiotherapy in HPV16-positive cancers. CDR3 length: 17 amino acids. J was trimmed by 2 bases and V by 0 bases; bases with no gene match: 7. From germline, CDR1 is SNHLY and CDR2 FYNNEI. Here immunoSEQ multiplex PCR was the method, and the copy in TCRdb shows in-frame clones only, minus some. The sample yields 1,500 to 2,000 clones, nearly 80% seen once. Sequenced here: tumor tissue, sampled from a patient who underwent chemoradiotherapy. This sequence was found in a human donor with HPV-associated anogenital cancer. The chain couples TRBV2 to TRBJ2-3; 8 nucleotides agree with TRBD2. The CDR3 region has the DNA TGTGCCAGCAGTGAAGCGCAGGCGGGAGGTACCACAGATACGCAGTATTTT. Protein sequence: CASSEAQAGGTTDTQYF.